This TCR beta chain was recovered during a study of control samples from healthy donors and cancer patients. The CDR3 runs 12 residues. Per the germline V gene, CDR1 is SNHLY and CDR2 is FYNNEI. The V end lost 6 bases, the J end lost 11 bases, and 14 bases lay between the germline ends. Clones were read by immunoSEQ multiplex PCR, and TCRdb kept only the in-frame ones, dropping some. Of under 450,000 clones in the sample, around 90% are singletons; the top ten hold about 6.3%. Sequencing was performed on PBMCs. V usage is TRBV2 and J usage is TRBJ1-5, with D tentatively TRBD1 (5 bases). This clonotype was sampled from a man between 40 and 49 years old with head and neck cancer. The CDR3 DNA follows: TGTGCCAGCAGCCGAAGGGACCGGGCCCAGCATTTT. It specifies CASSRRDRAQHF.